This T cell receptor (beta chain) emerged from a study of CD8 T cells in Susac syndrome. On the study more broadly: When blood was collected, patients with Susac syndrome were therapy-naive, were taking corticosteroids, or were receiving intravenous immunoglobulin alone. Whole-study findings and limits: In Susac patients, clonal expansion was not detected in CD4+ cells.

As for this clonotype: The antigen is undetermined.

A quantity of about 0.5 to 1 ug RNA underwent reverse transcription using random hexamers. The CDR3 of TCR beta was amplified by immunoSEQ multiplex PCR across 54 Vbeta and 13 Jbeta. One entry per CDR3 protein results from TCRdb running MiXCR on the immunoSEQ multiplex PCR reads. Here the sample spans under 200,000 distinct CDR3 sequences, about 96% being singletons. This CDR3 spans 14 amino acids. From germline, CDR1 is MNHEY and CDR2 SVGAGI. Trimming pared 6 bases from V and 5 bases from J, leaving 14 bases between. Sequenced sample: CD4+ T cells from PBMCs. The chain couples TRBV6-5 to TRBJ1-5; no definite D call. The receptor comes from a human donor with Susac syndrome. The chain's CDR3 is CASSAVSSDQPQHF. The CDR3, as DNA: TGTGCCAGCAGCGCGGTGAGTTCGGATCAGCCCCAGCATTTT.